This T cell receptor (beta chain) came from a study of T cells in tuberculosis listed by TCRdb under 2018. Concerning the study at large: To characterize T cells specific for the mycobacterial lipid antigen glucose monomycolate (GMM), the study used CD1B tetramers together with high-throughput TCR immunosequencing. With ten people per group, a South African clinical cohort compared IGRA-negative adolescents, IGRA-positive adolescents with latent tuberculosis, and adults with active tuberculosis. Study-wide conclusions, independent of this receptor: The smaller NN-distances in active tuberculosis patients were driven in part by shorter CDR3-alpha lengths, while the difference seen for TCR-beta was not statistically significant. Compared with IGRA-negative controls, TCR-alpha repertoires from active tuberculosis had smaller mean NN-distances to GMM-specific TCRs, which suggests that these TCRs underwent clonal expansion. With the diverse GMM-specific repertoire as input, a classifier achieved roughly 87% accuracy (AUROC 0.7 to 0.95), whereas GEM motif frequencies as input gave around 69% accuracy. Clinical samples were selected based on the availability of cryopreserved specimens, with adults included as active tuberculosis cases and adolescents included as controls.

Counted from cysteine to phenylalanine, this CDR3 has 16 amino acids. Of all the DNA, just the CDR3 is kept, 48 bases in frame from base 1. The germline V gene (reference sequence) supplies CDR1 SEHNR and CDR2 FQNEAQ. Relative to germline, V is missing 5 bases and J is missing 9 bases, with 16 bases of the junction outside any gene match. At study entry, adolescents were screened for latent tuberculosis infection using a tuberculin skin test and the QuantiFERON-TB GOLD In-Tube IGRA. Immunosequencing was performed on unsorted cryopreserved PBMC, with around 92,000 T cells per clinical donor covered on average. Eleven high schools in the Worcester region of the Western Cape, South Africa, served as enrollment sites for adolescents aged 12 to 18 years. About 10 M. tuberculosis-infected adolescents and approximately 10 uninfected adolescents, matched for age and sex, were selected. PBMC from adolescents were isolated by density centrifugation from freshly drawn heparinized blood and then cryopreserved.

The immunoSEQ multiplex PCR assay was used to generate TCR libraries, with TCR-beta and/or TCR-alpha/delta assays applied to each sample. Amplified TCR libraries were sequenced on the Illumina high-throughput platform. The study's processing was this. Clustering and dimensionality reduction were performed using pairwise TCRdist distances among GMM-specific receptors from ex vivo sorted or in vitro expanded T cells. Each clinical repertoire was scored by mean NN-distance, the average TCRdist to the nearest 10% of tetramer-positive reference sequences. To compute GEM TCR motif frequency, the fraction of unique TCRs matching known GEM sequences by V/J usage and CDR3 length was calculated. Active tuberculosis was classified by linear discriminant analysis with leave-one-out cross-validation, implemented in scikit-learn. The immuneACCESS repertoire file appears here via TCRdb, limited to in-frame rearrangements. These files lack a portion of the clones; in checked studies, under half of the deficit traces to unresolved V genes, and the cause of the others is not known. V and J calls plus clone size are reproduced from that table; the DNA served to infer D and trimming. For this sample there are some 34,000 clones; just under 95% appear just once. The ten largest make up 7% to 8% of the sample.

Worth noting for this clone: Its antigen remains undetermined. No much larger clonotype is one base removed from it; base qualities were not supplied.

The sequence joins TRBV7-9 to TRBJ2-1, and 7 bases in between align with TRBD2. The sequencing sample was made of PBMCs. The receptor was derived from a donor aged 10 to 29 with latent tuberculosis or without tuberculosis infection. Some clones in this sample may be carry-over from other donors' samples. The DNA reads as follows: TGTGCCAGCAGCAGCCAGACAGCGGGGCTTGGGGGTGAGCAGTTCTTC. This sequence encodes CASSSQTAGLGGEQFF.